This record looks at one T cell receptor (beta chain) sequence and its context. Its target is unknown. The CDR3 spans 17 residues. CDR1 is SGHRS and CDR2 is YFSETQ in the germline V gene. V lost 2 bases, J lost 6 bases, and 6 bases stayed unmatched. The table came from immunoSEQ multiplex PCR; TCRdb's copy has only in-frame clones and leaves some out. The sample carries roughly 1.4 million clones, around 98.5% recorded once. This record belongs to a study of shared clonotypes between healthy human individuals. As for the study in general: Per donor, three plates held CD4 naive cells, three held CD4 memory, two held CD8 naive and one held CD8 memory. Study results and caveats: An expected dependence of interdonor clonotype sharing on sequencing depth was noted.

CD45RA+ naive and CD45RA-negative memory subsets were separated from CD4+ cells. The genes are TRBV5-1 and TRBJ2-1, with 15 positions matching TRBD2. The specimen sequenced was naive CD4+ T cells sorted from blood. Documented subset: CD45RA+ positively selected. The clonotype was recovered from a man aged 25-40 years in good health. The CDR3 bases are TGCGCCAGCAGCTTACCGGGACTAGCGGGAGGCTTCAATGAGCAGTTCTTC. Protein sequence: CASSLPGLAGGFNEQFF.